This T cell receptor beta chain was recorded in a study of cytomegalovirus exposure and HLA in healthy donors. The sample holds a few counts of this clone. Trimming took 10 bases from V and 5 from J, leaving 19 bases between them. This CDR3 is 14 amino acids long. Germline V gives CDR1 KGHSH, CDR2 LQKENI. Amplification used 60 Vbeta primers and 13 Jbeta primers. The method was immunoSEQ multiplex PCR; TCRdb's version includes in-frame clones alone and lacks a portion of them. The sample gives 100,000 or so clones, approximately 68% of which show up once; less than 5% is in the top ten. J is TRBJ2-3 and V is TRBV18; D is perhaps TRBD2 (6 bases). The sequence derives from a young woman in good health and CMV-seropositive. Source material: PBMCs. The CDR3 sequence is CATLGDPGVDTQYF. The CDR3 DNA reads as TGTGCCACCCTGGGCGACCCGGGGGTAGATACGCAGTATTTT.